What follows are 27 T cell receptor beta chains derived from one specimen sequenced in a study of spatial heterogeneity in lung cancer. Each CDR3 protein is one row after TCRdb ran MiXCR on the 5' RACE reads. The profile covers roughly 2,000 distinct CDR3 sequences, with around 12% appearing a single time and 23% taken by the ten largest. Time point of the sample: sample taken at primary tumor resection. Whole RNA from tumor, nontumor lung or frozen PBMC was sequenced unsorted. The material was normal lung tissue next to the tumor, obtained at surgery. The receptors stem from a male donor with early-stage non-small cell lung cancer.

This clonotype was counted only a few times. A library made for alpha chains picked up this beta chain off target, so its size means little. This sequence joins TRBV7-2 and TRBJ2-2; D not resolved. This CDR3 spans 17 amino acids. Germline CDR1 and CDR2: SGHTA and FQGNSA. V was trimmed by 4 bases and J by 5 bases, leaving 20 bases between them. The CDR3 sequence: CASSSTLVASRTGELFF. CDR3 coding DNA: TGTGCCAGCAGCTCGACGCTGGTGGCTAGTCGGACCGGGGAGCTGTTTTTT.

By frequency in the sample, this clonotype is medium-sized (0.01 to 0.1%). A library made for alpha chains picked up this beta chain off target, so its size means little. The chain recombines TRBV7-9 with TRBJ1-4, with 9 bases matching TRBD1. Germline loops: CDR1 SEHNR, CDR2 FQNEAQ (reference sequence). The junction had 8 bases not matched to a gene; V was cut back by 1 base and J by 8 bases. This CDR3 has 16 amino acids. As DNA, the CDR3 is TGTGCCAGCAGCTTAGTCAACAGGGGGCGAGGGGAAAAACTGTTTTTT. Translated, it gives CASSLVNRGRGEKLFF.

Details on this clonotype: Found in a library prepared for alpha chains, this beta chain is an off-target read, and its abundance has little meaning. V gene TRBV7-2 combines with J gene TRBJ2-5, with a possible D match to TRBD2 (7 bases). Trimming took 6 bases from V and 5 from J, leaving 19 bases between them. The CDR3 is 15 residues long. Germline V gives CDR1 SGHTA, CDR2 FQGNSA. The DNA of the CDR3 is TGTGCCAGCAGATCGCAAGGGGGGGCTGGGGAGACCCAGTACTTC. Translating it yields CASRSQGGAGETQYF.

Sample share makes this clonotype large. This beta chain was picked up by a library intended for alpha chains and is off target, so its count carries little meaning. The V gene is TRBV6-2 or TRBV6-3, the J gene TRBJ1-1; D may be TRBD1 (6 bases). V was pared by 5 bases and J by 6 bases, with 13 bases between. The CDR3 has 13 amino acids. Germline V gene lookup returns CDR1 MNHEY and CDR2 SVGEGT. The CDR3, as DNA: TGTGCCAGCAGTCCAGGGGTTACGGCTGAAGCTTTCTTT. It translates to CASSPGVTAEAFF.

In this sample, this clonotype is large (0.1 to 1%). Being off target in a library aimed at alpha chains, this beta chain has a size of little meaning. CDR3 amino acids: CASSPQGADQPQHF. The CDR3 DNA reads TGCGCCAGCAGCCCGCAGGGGGCAGATCAGCCCCAGCATTTT. This sequence joins TRBV5-1 and TRBJ1-5, with 8 bases identical to TRBD1. Germline V lookup: CDR1 SGHRS, CDR2 YFSETQ. The ends lost 4 bases at V and 5 bases at J; junction bases unmatched: 5. This CDR3 has 14 amino acids.

This clonotype is deemed medium-sized. This beta chain is off target for a library built for alpha chains, so its abundance means little. The gene calls are TRBV9 and TRBJ2-1, with no clear D. Trimming shortened V by 2 bases and J by 3 bases, and 3 bases separated the two germline ends. Germline V CDR1 and CDR2: SGDLS, YYNGEE. CDR3 length: 12 amino acids. For the CDR3, the DNA is TGTGCCAGCAGCGTCGACTACAATGAGCAGTTCTTC. Protein product: CASSVDYNEQFF. Full variable domain (rest looked up from reference TRBV9 and TRBJ2-1): DSGVTQTPKHLITATGQRVTLRCSPRSGDLSVYWYQQSLDQGLQFLIQYYNGEERAKGNILERFSAQQFPDLHSELNLSSLELGDSALYFCASSVDYNEQFFGPGTRLTVL.

Turning to this clonotype: At one boundary the junction diverges from the germline segment, which might be a read error. Because the library targeted alpha chains, this beta chain is an off-target read whose size means little. V and J are TRBV4-1 and TRBJ2-2, with D maybe TRBD2 (6 bases). Germline CDR1 reads MGHRA; CDR2 reads YSYEKL. The CDR3 sequence is 16 residues long. DNA of the CDR3: TGCGCCAGCAGCCAAGATAACGGGGGAGCCTCCGGGGACCTGTTTTTT. Protein product: CASSQDNGGASGDLFF.

Within the sample, this clonotype is medium-sized (0.01 to 0.1%). The library was designed around alpha chains, so this beta chain is a stray read whose abundance carries little weight. This chain's CDR3 is CASSKGLAGGPGETDTQYF. In nucleotides, the CDR3 is TGTGCCAGCAGCAAGGGACTAGCGGGAGGGCCTGGGGAGACAGATACGCAGTATTTT. V is TRBV11-3 and J is TRBJ2-3; 16 bases align to TRBD2. Losses at the gene ends were 5 bases for V and 3 bases for J; bases not matched to a gene: 11. The CDR3 is 19 residues long. Germline lookup yields CDR1 SGHNT and CDR2 YENEEA.

Within the sample, this clonotype is medium-sized. The size of this beta chain means little, since it is a stray read in a library made for alpha chains. The V call is TRBV7-8, the J call TRBJ2-3; D might be TRBD2 (5 bases). V lost 1 base and J lost 1, with 18 bases in between. The CDR3 consists of 18 residues. Germline CDR1 SGHVS, CDR2 FQNEAQ. CDR3 protein: CASSLVEALAWGTDTQYF. The CDR3, as DNA: TGTGCCAGCAGCTTAGTAGAGGCCCTAGCTTGGGGCACAGATACGCAGTATTTT. Combining the CDR3 with reference TRBV7-8 and TRBJ2-3 gives the whole variable domain GAGVSQSPRYKVAKRGQDVALRCDPISGHVSLFWYQQALGQGPEFLTYFQNEAQLDKSGLPSDRFFAERPEGSVSTLKIQRTQQEDSAVYLCASSLVEALAWGTDTQYFGPGTRLTVL.

This clonotype is medium-sized (0.01 to 0.1%) in the sample. This beta chain is an off-target read within a library intended for alpha chains, so its frequency means little. The gene calls are TRBV20-1 and TRBJ1-5, with D perhaps matching TRBD1 (6 bases). Per the germline V gene, CDR1 is DFQATT and CDR2 is SNEGSKA (reference sequence). This CDR3 is 17 amino acids long. Trimming pared 0 bases from V and 3 bases from J, leaving 18 bases between. For the CDR3, the DNA is TGCAGTGCTAGAGAAGCGAGCTTGGGGGGCTCCAATCAGCCCCAGCATTTT. It codes for CSAREASLGGSNQPQHF.

In its sample, this clonotype ranks as medium-sized. With the library built for alpha chains, this beta chain is off target and its frequency is not meaningful. V and J are TRBV7-9 and TRBJ1-1; D is uncertain. This CDR3 is built from 13 residues. Trimming pared 3 bases from V and 4 bases from J, leaving 9 bases between. Per germline, CDR1 SEHNR and CDR2 FQNEAQ (reference sequence). The CDR3 nucleotides are TGTGCCAGCAGCTTTGGGCTTACCACTGAAGCTTTCTTT. Its protein product is CASSFGLTTEAFF.

By share, this clonotype counts as medium-sized (0.01 to 0.1%). This beta chain lies outside the target of a library built for alpha chains; its clone size means little. The J gene is TRBJ2-1, the V gene TRBV3-1; D is uncertain. Per the germline V gene, CDR1 is LGHDT and CDR2 is YNNKEL (reference sequence). The CDR3 totals 12 residues. Trimming left V 5 bases short and J 7 bases short, with 9 bases between. The CDR3 protein is CASSTTANEQFF. For the CDR3, the DNA is TGTGCCAGCAGCACAACCGCAAATGAGCAGTTCTTC.

In the case of this clonotype: This beta chain is a stray sequence in a library constructed for alpha chains; its clone size is not meaningful. The rearrangement joins TRBV5-4 to TRBJ2-1; D perhaps matches TRBD1 (6 bases). V was pared by 0 bases and J by 0 bases, with 10 bases between. From germline, CDR1 is SGHNT and CDR2 YYREEE (reference sequence). This CDR3 has 16 amino acids. CDR3 sequence: CASSLDPGDSYNEQFF. The DNA of the CDR3 is TGTGCCAGCAGCTTGGACCCAGGGGACTCCTACAATGAGCAGTTCTTC.

This clonotype has ten or more counts. Within a library made for alpha chains, this beta chain is off target, and its count is uninformative. J is TRBJ2-7 and V is TRBV3-1, with 8 positions matching TRBD2. The CDR3 has 13 residues. Germline CDR1 LGHDT, CDR2 YNNKEL (reference sequence). V lost 3 bases to trimming and J lost 2 bases; unmatched junction nucleotides: 0. The CDR3 DNA reads TGTGCCAGCAGCCAGCGGGGGGCCTACGAGCAGTACTTC. Encoded protein: CASSQRGAYEQYF.

By share, this clonotype ranks as medium-sized (0.01 to 0.1%). This beta chain appears as a stray read in a library generated for alpha chains; its size is not informative. The chain couples TRBV3-1 to TRBJ1-5; the match to TRBD1 covers 7 bases. The CDR3 runs 15 residues. The germline CDR1 and CDR2 sequences are LGHDT and YNNKEL (reference sequence). V gave up 4 bases and J gave up 8 bases; unmatched junction bases: 11. The CDR3 sequence is CASSRTGAQREPQHF. The DNA for the CDR3 is TGTGCCAGCAGCCGAACAGGGGCCCAAAGGGAGCCCCAGCATTTT.

This clonotype came up once. This beta chain represents an off-target read in a library built for alpha chains; its size is of limited meaning. The chain links TRBV19 to TRBJ2-3, with 9 bases lining up with TRBD2. CDR3 length: 17 amino acids. CDR1 is LNHDA and CDR2 is SQIVND in the germline V gene (reference sequence). V gave up 2 bases and J gave up 2 bases; unmatched junction bases: 8. The CDR3 DNA reads TGTGCCAGTAGTATATCGGTGGCGGGAGGGCTCACAGATACGCAGTATTTT. Its translation is CASSISVAGGLTDTQYF.

By share, this clonotype ranks as large (0.1 to 1%). The library was designed around alpha chains, so this beta chain is a stray read whose abundance carries little weight. The genes are TRBV9 and TRBJ2-3; D might be TRBD1 (5 bases). The germline V gene encodes CDR1 SGDLS and CDR2 YYNGEE. The length of the CDR3 is 13 residues. V was trimmed by 8 bases and J by 4 bases, leaving 14 bases between them. The CDR3 is CASSQQDPDTQYF. The DNA of the CDR3 is TGTGCCAGTTCCCAACAGGACCCAGATACGCAGTATTTT.

Concerning this clonotype: In a library made to pick up alpha chains, this beta chain is a stray read with a size that means little. The genes are TRBV28 and TRBJ1-4, with D possibly TRBD1 on 6 matching bases. This CDR3 spans 15 amino acids. In germline, CDR1 is MDHEN, CDR2 SYDVKM. V was trimmed by 5 bases and J by 3 bases, leaving 13 bases between them. The CDR3 DNA reads TGTGCCAGCAGTACTCCAGGACAGTCTAATGAAAAACTGTTTTTT. Its translation is CASSTPGQSNEKLFF.

Details on this clonotype: In a library made to pick up alpha chains, this beta chain is a stray read with a size that means little. The CDR3 region is CASSKTSGSPADTQYF. In DNA form, the CDR3 reads TGTGCCAGCAGTAAAACTAGCGGGAGCCCCGCCGATACGCAGTATTTT. The gene calls are TRBV6-5 and TRBJ2-3; 11 bases are shared with TRBD2. Germline V gives CDR1 MNHEY, CDR2 SVGAGI. Germline trimming cut 5 bases from V and 6 bases from J; bases unmatched to any gene: 10. This CDR3 is 16 amino acids long.

This clonotype was seen ten or more times. This beta chain represents an off-target read in a library built for alpha chains; its size is of limited meaning. The chain couples TRBV5-1 to TRBJ2-7, with D possibly TRBD1 on 5 matching bases. The germline CDR1 and CDR2 sequences are SGHRS and YFSETQ. This CDR3 spans 13 amino acids. V lost 2 bases and J 5 bases, leaving 11 bases between the germline ends. The CDR3 region has the DNA TGCGCCAGCAGCTTTGGGTCAGGGAACGAGCAGTACTTC. The encoded protein is CASSFGSGNEQYF.

By frequency in the sample, this clonotype is medium-sized. Because the library targeted alpha chains, this beta chain is an off-target read whose size means little. This chain connects TRBV7-6 to TRBJ2-5, with 7 bases lining up with TRBD1. This CDR3 has 15 residues. The germline V gene encodes CDR1 SGHVS and CDR2 FNYEAQ. V lost 5 bases to trimming and J lost 1 base; unmatched junction nucleotides: 7. The CDR3 DNA sequence: TGTGCCAGCAGCCGAATGGGACAGCGCCAAGAGACCCAGTACTTC. It codes for CASSRMGQRQETQYF.

This clonotype has ten or more counts. Since it is a stray read in a library aimed at alpha chains, this beta chain has a size that is not meaningful. The J gene is TRBJ1-5, the V gene TRBV18, with 9 bases aligning to TRBD1. This CDR3 has 16 amino acids. The V and J ends lost 3 bases and 0 bases, in that order; junction bases with no gene match: 3. Germline V gives CDR1 KGHSH, CDR2 LQKENI. CDR3 bases: TGTGCCAGCTCACCGGGACAGGGTCTTAGCAATCAGCCCCAGCATTTT. It codes for CASSPGQGLSNQPQHF.

With regard to this clonotype: In a library made to pick up alpha chains, this beta chain is a stray read with a size that means little. The chain recombines TRBV12-3 or TRBV12-4 with TRBJ2-7; the D gene is possibly TRBD2 (5 bases). V was pared by 6 bases and J by 0 bases, with 9 bases between. The length of the CDR3 is 13 residues. The CDR3, as DNA: TGTGCCAGCAGGAGCGGTCCCTCCTACGAGCAGTACTTC. Translated: CASRSGPSYEQYF.

This clonotype rates as medium-sized. The library was built for alpha chains, so this beta chain is an off-target read and its size means little. The V call is TRBV5-1, the J call TRBJ1-2, with D uncertain. The CDR3 is 13 residues long. Trimming removed 0 bases at V and 6 bases at J, with 9 bases between. CDR1 and CDR2 from the germline V gene are SGHRS and YFSETQ. CDR3: CASSLGRFNGYTF. CDR3 sequence (DNA): TGCGCCAGCAGCTTGGGCAGGTTCAATGGCTACACCTTC.

By share of the sample, this clonotype is medium-sized. This beta chain came through as a stray read in a library set up for alpha chains, and its size says little. This chain uses TRBV6-5 with TRBJ1-5; TRBD1 aligns across 8 bases. The CDR3 contains 14 residues. Losses at the gene ends were 6 bases for V and 4 bases for J; bases not matched to a gene: 5. Germline CDR1 is MNHEY and CDR2 is SVGAGI. CDR3 region: CASRIRTGNQPQHF. CDR3 DNA sequence: TGTGCCAGCAGGATTAGGACAGGGAATCAGCCCCAGCATTTT.

For this clonotype: Found in a library prepared for alpha chains, this beta chain is an off-target read, and its abundance has little meaning. The rearrangement links TRBV5-1 to TRBJ2-2, with TRBD1 matching 9 bases. Germline CDR1 reads SGHRS; CDR2 reads YFSETQ. V lost 4 bases to trimming and J lost 5 bases; unmatched junction nucleotides: 6. The CDR3 contains 15 residues. This CDR3 reads CASSPGQGETGELFF. The CDR3 bases are TGCGCCAGCAGCCCGGGACAGGGCGAAACCGGGGAGCTGTTTTTT.

This clonotype rates as medium-sized. This beta chain is off target for a library built for alpha chains, so its abundance means little. The chain combines TRBV7-3 with TRBJ2-1; 11 bases agree with TRBD2. The V gene's germline CDR1 is SGHTA and CDR2 FQGTGA. V was pared by 5 bases and J by 8 bases, with 8 bases of the junction left unmatched. The CDR3 spans 15 residues. The DNA of the CDR3 is TGTGCCAGCAGCCGCGGGACTAGCGGAGCCGATGAGCAGTTCTTC. Translated: CASSRGTSGADEQFF.